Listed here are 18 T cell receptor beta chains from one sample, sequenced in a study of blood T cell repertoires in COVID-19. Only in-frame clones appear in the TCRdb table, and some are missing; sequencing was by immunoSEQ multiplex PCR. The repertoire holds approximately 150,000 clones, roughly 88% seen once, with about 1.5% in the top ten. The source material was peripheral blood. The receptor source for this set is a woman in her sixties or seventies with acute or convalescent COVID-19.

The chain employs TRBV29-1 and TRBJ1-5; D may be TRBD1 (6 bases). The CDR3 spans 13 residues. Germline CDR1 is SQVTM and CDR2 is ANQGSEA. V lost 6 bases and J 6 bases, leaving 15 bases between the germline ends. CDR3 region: CSVQQGEGQPQHF. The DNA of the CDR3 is TGCAGCGTCCAACAGGGAGAGGGTCAGCCCCAGCATTTT.

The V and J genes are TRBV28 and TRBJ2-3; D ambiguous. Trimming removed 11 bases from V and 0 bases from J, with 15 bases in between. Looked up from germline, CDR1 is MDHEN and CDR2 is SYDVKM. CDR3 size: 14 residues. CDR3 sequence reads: CAAGPDGSTDTQYF. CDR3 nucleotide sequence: TGTGCCGCTGGTCCCGACGGGAGCACAGATACGCAGTATTTT.

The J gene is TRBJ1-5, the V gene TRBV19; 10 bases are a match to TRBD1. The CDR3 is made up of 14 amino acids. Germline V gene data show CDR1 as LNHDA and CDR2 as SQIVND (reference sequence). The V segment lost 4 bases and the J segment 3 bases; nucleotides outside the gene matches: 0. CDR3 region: CASSRQGANQPQHF. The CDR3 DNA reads TGTGCCAGTAGTAGACAGGGGGCCAATCAGCCCCAGCATTTT.

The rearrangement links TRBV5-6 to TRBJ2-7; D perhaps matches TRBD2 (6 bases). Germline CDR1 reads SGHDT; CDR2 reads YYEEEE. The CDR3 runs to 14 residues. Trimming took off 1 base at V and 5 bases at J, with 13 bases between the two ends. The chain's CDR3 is CASSLYGGKNEQYF. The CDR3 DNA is TGTGCCAGCAGCTTGTACGGGGGTAAGAACGAGCAGTACTTC.

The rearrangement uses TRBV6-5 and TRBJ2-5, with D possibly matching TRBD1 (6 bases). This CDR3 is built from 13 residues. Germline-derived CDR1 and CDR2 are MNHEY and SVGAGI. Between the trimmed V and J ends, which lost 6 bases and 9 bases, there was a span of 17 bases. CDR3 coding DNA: TGTGCCAGCAGCCGGGGTCCTAAGGGGGCCCAGTACTTC. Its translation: CASSRGPKGAQYF.

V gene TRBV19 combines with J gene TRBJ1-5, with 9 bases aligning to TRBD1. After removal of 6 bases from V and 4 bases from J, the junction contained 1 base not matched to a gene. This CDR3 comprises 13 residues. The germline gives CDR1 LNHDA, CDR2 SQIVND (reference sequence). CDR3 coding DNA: TGTGCCAGTAGGGACAGGGGAAATCAGCCCCAGCATTTT. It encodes CASRDRGNQPQHF.

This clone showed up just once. In DNA form, the CDR3 reads TGTGCCAGTAGTATAGGATATCGGGGCACTGAAGCTTTCTTT. As protein: CASSIGYRGTEAFF. The chain links TRBV19 to TRBJ1-1; no reliable D call. Trimming pared 1 base from V and 4 bases from J, leaving 10 bases between. The CDR3 length is 14 residues. Germline CDR1 reads LNHDA; CDR2 reads SQIVND (reference sequence).

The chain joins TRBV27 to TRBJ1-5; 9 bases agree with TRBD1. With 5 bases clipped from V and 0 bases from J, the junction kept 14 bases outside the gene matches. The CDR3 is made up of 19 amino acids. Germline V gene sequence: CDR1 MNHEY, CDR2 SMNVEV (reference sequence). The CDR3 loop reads CASSALGQGGGNSNQPQHF. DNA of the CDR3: TGTGCCAGCAGTGCATTGGGACAGGGCGGGGGAAATAGCAATCAGCCCCAGCATTTT.

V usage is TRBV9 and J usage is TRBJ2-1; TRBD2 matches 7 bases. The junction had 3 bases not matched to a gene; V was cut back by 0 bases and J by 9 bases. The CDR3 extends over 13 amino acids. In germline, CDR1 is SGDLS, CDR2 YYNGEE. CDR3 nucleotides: TGTGCCAGCAGCGTAGGGGACTACCCTGAGCAGTTCTTC. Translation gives CASSVGDYPEQFF.

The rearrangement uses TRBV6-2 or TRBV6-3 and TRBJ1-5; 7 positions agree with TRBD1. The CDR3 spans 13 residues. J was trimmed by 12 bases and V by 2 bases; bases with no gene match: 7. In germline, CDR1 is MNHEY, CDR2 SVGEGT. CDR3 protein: CASSYLMQGDQHF. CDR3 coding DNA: TGTGCCAGCAGTTACCTTATGCAGGGGGACCAGCATTTT.

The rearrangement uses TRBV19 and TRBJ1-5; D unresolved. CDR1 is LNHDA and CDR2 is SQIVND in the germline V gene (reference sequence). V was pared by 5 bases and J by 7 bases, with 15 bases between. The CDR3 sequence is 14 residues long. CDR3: CASSVGPEGQPQHF. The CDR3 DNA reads TGTGCCAGTAGTGTGGGCCCCGAGGGCCAGCCCCAGCATTTT.

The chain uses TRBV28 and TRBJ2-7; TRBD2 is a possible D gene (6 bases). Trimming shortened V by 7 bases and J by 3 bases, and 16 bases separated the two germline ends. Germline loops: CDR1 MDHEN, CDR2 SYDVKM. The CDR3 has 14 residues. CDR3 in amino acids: CASNLGGVYYEQYF. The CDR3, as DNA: TGTGCCAGCAACCTCGGCGGGGTTTACTACGAGCAGTACTTC.

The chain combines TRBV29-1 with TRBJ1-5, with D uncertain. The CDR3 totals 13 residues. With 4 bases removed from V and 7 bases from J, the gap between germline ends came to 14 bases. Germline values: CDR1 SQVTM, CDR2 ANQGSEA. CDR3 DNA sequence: TGCAGCGTTGGAGACGAGCGGGCCCAGCCCCAGCATTTT. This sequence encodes CSVGDERAQPQHF.

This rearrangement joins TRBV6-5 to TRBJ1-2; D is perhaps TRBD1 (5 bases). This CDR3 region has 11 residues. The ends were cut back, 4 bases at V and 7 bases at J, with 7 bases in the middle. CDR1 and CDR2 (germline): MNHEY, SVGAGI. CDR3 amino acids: CASSSRGGYTF. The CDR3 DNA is TGTGCCAGCAGTTCTAGGGGTGGCTACACCTTC.

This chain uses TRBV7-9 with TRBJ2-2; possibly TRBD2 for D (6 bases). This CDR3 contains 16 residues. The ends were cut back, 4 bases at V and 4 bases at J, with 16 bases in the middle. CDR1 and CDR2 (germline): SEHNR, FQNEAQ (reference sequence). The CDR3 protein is CASSSGGTQGTGELFF. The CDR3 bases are TGTGCCAGCAGCTCGGGCGGGACCCAGGGCACCGGGGAGCTGTTTTTT.

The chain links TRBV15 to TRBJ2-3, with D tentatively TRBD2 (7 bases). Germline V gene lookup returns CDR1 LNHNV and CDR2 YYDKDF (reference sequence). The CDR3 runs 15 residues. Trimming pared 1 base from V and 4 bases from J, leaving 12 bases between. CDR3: CATSRGGGVADTQYF. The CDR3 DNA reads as TGTGCCACCAGCAGAGGAGGGGGGGTCGCAGATACGCAGTATTTT.

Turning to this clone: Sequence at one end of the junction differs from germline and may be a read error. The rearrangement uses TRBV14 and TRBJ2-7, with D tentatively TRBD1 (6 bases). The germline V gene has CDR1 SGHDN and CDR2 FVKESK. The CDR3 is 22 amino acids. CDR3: CASGQVDSRLLRELNTTYEQYF. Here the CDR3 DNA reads TGTGCCAGCGGCCAAGTGGACAGTCGGCTTTTACGCGAATTGAACACTACCTACGAGCAGTACTTC.

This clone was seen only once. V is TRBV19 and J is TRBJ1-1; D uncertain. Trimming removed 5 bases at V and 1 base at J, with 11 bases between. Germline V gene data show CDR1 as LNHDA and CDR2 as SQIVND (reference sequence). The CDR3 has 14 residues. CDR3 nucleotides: TGTGCCAGTAGTCAACGGGGTCAGAACACTGAAGCTTTCTTT. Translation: CASSQRGQNTEAFF. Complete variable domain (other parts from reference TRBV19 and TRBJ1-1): DGGITQSPKYLFRKEGQNVTLSCEQNLNHDAMYWYRQDPGQGLRLIYYSQIVNDFQKGDIAEGYSVSREKKESFPLTVTSAQKNPTAFYLCASSQRGQNTEAFFGQGTRLTVV.